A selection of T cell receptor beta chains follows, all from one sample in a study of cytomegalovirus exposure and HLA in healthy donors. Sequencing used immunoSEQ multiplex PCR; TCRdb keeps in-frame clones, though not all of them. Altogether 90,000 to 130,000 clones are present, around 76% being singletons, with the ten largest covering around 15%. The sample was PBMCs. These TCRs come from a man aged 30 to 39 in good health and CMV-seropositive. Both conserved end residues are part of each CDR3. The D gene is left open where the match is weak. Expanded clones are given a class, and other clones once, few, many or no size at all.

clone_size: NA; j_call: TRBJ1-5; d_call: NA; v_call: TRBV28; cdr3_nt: TGTGCCAGCAGACGGAGGGGTTTAGGCAATCAGCCCCAGCATTTT; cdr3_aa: CASRRRGLGNQPQHF
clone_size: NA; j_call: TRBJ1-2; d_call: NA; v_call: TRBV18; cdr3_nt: TGTGCCAGCTCATGGGCTAGGGAGGAAGACTATGGCTACACCTTC; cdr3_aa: CASSWAREEDYGYTF
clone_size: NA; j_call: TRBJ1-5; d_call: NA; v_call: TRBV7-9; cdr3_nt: TGTGCCAGCAGCTTAAGTGGGTCAGGCCAGCCCCAGCATTTT; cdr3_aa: CASSLSGSGQPQHF
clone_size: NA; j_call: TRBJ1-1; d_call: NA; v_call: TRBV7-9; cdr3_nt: TGTGCCAGCAGCTTAGAAACGGGACTCTTAAGTGAAGCTTTCTTT; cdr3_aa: CASSLETGLLSEAFF
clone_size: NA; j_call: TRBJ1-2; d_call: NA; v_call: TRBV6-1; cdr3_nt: TGTGCCAGCAGTTTACAGGGTCATGGCTACACCTTC; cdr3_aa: CASSLQGHGYTF
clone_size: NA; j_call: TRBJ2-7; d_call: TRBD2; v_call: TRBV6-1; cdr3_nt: TGTGCCAGCAACGCGCCTGGGGGGGTTTCCTACGAGCAGTACTTC; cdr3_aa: CASNAPGGVSYEQYF
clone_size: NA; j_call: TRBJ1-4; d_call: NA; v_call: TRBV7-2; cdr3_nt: TGTGCCAGCAGCTTAGCTGGCTCCCCGGGTGAAAAACTGTTTTTT; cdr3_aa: CASSLAGSPGEKLFF
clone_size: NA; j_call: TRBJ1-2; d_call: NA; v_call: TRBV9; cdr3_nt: TGTGCCAGCAGCGCTGATAGTAACTATGGCTACACCTTC; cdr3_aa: CASSADSNYGYTF
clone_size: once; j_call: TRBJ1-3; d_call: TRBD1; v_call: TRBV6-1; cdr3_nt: TGTGCCAGCAGTGTCGACAGGGTGACGGGAAACACCATATATTTT; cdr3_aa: CASSVDRVTGNTIYF
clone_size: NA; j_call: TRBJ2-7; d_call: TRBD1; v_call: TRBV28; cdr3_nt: TGTGCCAGCAGTCTTGGACAGGGCGCCTACGAGCAGTACTTC; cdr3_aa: CASSLGQGAYEQYF
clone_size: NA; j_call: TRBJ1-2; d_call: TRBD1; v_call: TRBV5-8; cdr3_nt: TGTGCCAGCAGCGCCCCGACAGGGAGGCAGGAGGGCTACACCTTC; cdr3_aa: CASSAPTGRQEGYTF
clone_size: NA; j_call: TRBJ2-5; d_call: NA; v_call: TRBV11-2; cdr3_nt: TGTGCCAGCAGCTTAGCCCAGCAAGAGACCCAGTACTTC; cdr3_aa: CASSLAQQETQYF
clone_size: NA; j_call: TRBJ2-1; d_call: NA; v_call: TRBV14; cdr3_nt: TGTGCCAGCAGCCATGGCGGCTACAATGAGCAGTTCTTC; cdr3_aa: CASSHGGYNEQFF
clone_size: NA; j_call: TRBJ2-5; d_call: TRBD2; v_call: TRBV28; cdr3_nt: TGTGCCAGCAGTCCCCTCGGGAGGAACCAAGAGACCCAGTACTTC; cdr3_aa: CASSPLGRNQETQYF
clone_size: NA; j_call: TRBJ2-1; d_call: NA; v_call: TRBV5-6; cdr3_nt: TGTGCCAGCAGCGACGCCCCGGGGGACAATGAGCAGTTCTTC; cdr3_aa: CASSDAPGDNEQFF
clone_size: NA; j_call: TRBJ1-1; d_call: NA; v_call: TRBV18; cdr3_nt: TGTGCCAGCTCACCACGGACAGTCGGTGAAGCTTTCTTT; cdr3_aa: CASSPRTVGEAFF
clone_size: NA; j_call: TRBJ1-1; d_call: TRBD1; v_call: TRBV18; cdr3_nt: TGTGCCAGCTCACCACCAACAGGGGTGGCTTTCTTT; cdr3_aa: CASSPPTGVAFF
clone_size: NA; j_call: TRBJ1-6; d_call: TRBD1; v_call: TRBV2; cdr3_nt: TGTGCCAGCAGTGACAGGGGGCCAAGTAACTATAATTCACCCCTCCACTTT; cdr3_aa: CASSDRGPSNYNSPLHF
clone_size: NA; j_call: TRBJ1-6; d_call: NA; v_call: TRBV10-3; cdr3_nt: TGTGCCATCAGTGATTCGGGACTCCTAAATTCACCCCTCCACTTT; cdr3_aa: CAISDSGLLNSPLHF
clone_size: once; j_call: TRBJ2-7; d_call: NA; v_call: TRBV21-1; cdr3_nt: TGTGCCAGCAGCCAAGGGGGGGGTCTCTCCTACGAGCAGTACTTC; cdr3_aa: CASSQGGGLSYEQYF
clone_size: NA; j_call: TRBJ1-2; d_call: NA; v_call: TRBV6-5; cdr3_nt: TGTGCCAGCAGTCCGGGAGAGAGGGGGGGGATCACCTTC; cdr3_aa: CASSPGERGGITF
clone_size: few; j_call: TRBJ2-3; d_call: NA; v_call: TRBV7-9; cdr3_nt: TGTGCCAGCAGCTTCGTTCCCGACTCAAGCACAGATACGCAGTATTTT; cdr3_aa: CASSFVPDSSTDTQYF
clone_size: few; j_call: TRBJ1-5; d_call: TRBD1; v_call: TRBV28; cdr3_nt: TGTGCCAGCAGTGCCGGGACAGGGATACGGCCCCAGCATTTT; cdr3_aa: CASSAGTGIRPQHF
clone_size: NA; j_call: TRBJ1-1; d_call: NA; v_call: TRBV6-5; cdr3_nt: TGTGCCAGCAGTCCAGGAGGGGAAGCTTTCTTT; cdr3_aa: CASSPGGEAFF
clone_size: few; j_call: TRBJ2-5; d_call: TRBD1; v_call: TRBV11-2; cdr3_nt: TGTGCCAGCAGCGCACAGGGGACAGAAGAGACCCAGTACTTC; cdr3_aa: CASSAQGTEETQYF
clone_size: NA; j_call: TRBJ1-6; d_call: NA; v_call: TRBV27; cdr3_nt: TGTGCCAGCAGAGTAAAGGCGGCCACGAGCTCCTATAATTCACCCCTCCACTTT; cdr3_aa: CASRVKAATSSYNSPLHF
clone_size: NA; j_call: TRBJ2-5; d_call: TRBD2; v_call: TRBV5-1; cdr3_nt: TGCGCCAGCAGCCGGTCTAGCGGGGGATTCGGGGAGACCCAGTACTTC; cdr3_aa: CASSRSSGGFGETQYF
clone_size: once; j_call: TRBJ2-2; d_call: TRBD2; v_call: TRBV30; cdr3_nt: TGTGCCTGGAGAGGACTAGCAGGGGCCGGGGAGCTGTTTTTT; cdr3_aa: CAWRGLAGAGELFF
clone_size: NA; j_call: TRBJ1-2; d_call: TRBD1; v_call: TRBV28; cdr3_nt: TGTGCCAGCGGGACCCTTCGACAGGGGGGTAACTATGGCTACACCTTC; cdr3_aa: CASGTLRQGGNYGYTF
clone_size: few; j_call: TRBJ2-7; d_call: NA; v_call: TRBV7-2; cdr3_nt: TGTGCCAGCAGCGAAGACCGGGACATGTTATACGAGCAGTACTTC; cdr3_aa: CASSEDRDMLYEQYF
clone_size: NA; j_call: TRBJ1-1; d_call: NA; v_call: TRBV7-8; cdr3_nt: TGTGCCAGCAGCTTAGGAGGGGGGAACACTGAAGCTTTCTTT; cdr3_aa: CASSLGGGNTEAFF
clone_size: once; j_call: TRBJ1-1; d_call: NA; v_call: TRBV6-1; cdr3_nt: TGTGCCAGCAGTGAAACCGTGAGGGCTGAAGCTTTCTTT; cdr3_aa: CASSETVRAEAFF
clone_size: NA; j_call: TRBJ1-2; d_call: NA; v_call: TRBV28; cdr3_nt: TGTGCCAGCAGGCCCACCGGGTCTGGCTACACCTTC; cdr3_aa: CASRPTGSGYTF
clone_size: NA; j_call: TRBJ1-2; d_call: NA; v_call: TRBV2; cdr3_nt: TGTGCCAGCACCCCACGGGAATATGGCTACACCTTC; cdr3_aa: CASTPREYGYTF
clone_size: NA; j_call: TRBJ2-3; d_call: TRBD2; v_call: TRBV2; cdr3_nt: TGTGCCAGCAGTATTGAATCTCGGGGGGGTCACGTCACAGATACGCAGTATTTT; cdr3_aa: CASSIESRGGHVTDTQYF
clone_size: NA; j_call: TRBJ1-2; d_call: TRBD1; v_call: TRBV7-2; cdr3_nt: TGTGCCAGCAGCTTAACAAACAGGGGGGGTGGCTACACCTTC; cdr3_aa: CASSLTNRGGGYTF
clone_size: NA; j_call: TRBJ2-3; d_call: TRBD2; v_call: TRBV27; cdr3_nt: TGTGCCAGCAGGGACCAGGGAGGGGATACGCAGTATTTT; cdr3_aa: CASRDQGGDTQYF
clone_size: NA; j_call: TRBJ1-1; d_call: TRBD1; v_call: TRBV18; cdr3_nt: TGTGCCAGCTCACCCATTGATTATGGGACAGGGGGAGGAAGGACTGAAGCTTTCTTT; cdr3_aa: CASSPIDYGTGGGRTEAFF
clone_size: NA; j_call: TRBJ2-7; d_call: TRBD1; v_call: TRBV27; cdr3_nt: TGTGCCAGCAGTTCAGGGACAGCCTCCTACGAGCAGTACTTC; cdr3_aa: CASSSGTASYEQYF
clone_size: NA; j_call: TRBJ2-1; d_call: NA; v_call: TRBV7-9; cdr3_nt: TGTGCCAGCAGACCGAGCGGGTTCCCCTACAATGAGCAGTTCTTC; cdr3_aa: CASRPSGFPYNEQFF
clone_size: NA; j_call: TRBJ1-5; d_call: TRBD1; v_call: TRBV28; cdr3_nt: TGTGCCAGCAGTTTTAGGGGGCAGGGTAGAAATCAGCCCCAGCATTTT; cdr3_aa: CASSFRGQGRNQPQHF
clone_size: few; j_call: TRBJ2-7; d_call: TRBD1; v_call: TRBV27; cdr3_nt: TGTGCCAGCGGAATAGGGACAGGGGGCTTTTACGAGCAGTACTTC; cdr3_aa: CASGIGTGGFYEQYF
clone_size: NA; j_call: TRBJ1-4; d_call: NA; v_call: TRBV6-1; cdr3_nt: TGTGCCAGCAACTGGGCAGGTGTGGATGAAAAACTGTTTTTT; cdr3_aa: CASNWAGVDEKLFF
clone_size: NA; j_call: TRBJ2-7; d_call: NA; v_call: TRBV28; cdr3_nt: TGTGCCAGCAGCACAGGGACCTACGAGCAGTACTTC; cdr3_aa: CASSTGTYEQYF
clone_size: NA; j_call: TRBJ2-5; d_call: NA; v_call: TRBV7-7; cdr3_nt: TGTGCCAGCAGCTCTGACAGACAAGAGACCCAGTACTTC; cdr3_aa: CASSSDRQETQYF
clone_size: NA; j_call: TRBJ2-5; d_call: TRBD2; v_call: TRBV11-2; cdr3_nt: TGTGCCAGCAGCCTCGGGTCTAGCGGGGTGGGGGAGACCCAGTACTTC; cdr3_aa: CASSLGSSGVGETQYF
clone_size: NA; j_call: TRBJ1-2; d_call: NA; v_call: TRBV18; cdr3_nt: TGTGCCAGCTCACCACCTGACGGATCGGCGGCTAACTATGGCTACACCTTC; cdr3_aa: CASSPPDGSAANYGYTF
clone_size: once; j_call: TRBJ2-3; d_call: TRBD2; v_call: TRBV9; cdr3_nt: TGTGCCAGCAGCGTAGTTGGACTAGCGGCCCTAGATACGCAGTATTTT; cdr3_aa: CASSVVGLAALDTQYF
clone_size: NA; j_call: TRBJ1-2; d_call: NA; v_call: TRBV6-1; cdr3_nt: TGTGCCAGCAGAGCCGACAGATTAGCCGGCTACACCTTC; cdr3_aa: CASRADRLAGYTF